This entry lists 22 T cell receptor beta chains sequenced from one sample in a study of blood T cell repertoires in COVID-19 (dated by TCRdb to 2018 to 2021). Receptor amplification or capture employed the immunoSEQ multiplex PCR assay. TCRdb took over this immuneACCESS table, retaining in-frame rearrangements with V and J assigned. Such tables are incomplete; in checked studies, under half of the missing clones stem from an unresolved V gene, and the remainder is unexplained. The sample records approximately 300,000 clones, 70% to 90% of which are singletons. The ten largest clones add up to roughly 5.2% of the sample. Sequencing was performed on PBMCs or T cells enriched from blood (not recorded which). Receptors were obtained from a woman in her thirties who had recovered from COVID-19.

The chain recombines TRBV14 with TRBJ1-4; TRBD1 is a possible D gene (6 bases). The CDR3 runs to 15 residues. Germline assignment: CDR1 SGHDN and CDR2 FVKESK. Trimming pared 4 bases from V and 0 bases from J, leaving 9 bases between. The CDR3 sequence is CASSPWTATNEKLFF. CDR3 in DNA: TGTGCCAGCAGCCCGTGGACAGCAACTAATGAAAAACTGTTTTTT.

V gene TRBV24-1 combines with J gene TRBJ1-3; the D is unclear. Germline-derived CDR1 and CDR2 are KGHDR and SFDVKD. CDR3 length equals 13 residues. V lost 9 bases, J lost 2 bases, and 10 bases lay in between. CDR3 nucleotides: TGTGCCACCCCAAATCCCACTGGAAACACCATATATTTT. Its translation is CATPNPTGNTIYF.

The gene calls are TRBV2 and TRBJ1-6; 9 positions agree with TRBD1. Germline V gene lookup returns CDR1 SNHLY and CDR2 FYNNEI. This CDR3 is built from 15 residues. With V trimmed by 5 bases and J by 5 bases, 4 bases remained unmatched. CDR3 sequence: CASSTRTGDNSPLHF. In nucleotides, the CDR3 is TGTGCCAGCAGTACAAGGACAGGGGATAATTCACCCCTCCACTTT.

This clone has a single count. This chain joins TRBV5-1 and TRBJ1-5; TRBD1 aligns across 10 bases. With 4 bases clipped from V and 5 bases from J, the junction kept 9 bases outside the gene matches. Germline V gene lookup returns CDR1 SGHRS and CDR2 YFSETQ. This CDR3 is 16 amino acids long. The CDR3 is CASSPGDRGFDQPQHF. The DNA of the CDR3 is TGCGCCAGCAGCCCAGGGGACAGGGGCTTCGATCAGCCCCAGCATTTT.

The CDR3 nucleotides are TGTGCCAGCAGCAAAGGTCAGGGTGCGGGAAATCAGCCCCAGCATTTT. Translation: CASSKGQGAGNQPQHF. The chain employs TRBV21-1 and TRBJ1-5. TRBV21-1 corresponds to a pseudogene. The CDR3 covers 16 residues.

With regard to this clone: Within the sample, other DNA sequences also encode this same CDR3. The chain combines TRBV30 with TRBJ1-4, with a tentative D call TRBD1 (5 bases). Trimming shortened V by 2 bases and J by 5 bases, and 9 bases separated the two germline ends. CDR1 and CDR2 (germline): GTSNPN, SVGIG (reference sequence). The CDR3 covers 13 residues. CDR3 protein: CAWSRDSNEKLFF. The CDR3 region has the DNA TGTGCCTGGAGTCGGGACTCAAATGAAAAACTGTTTTTT.

The chain uses TRBV5-1 and TRBJ1-4; D is unclear. Trimming left V 1 base short and J 0 bases short, with 13 bases between. Germline values: CDR1 SGHRS, CDR2 YFSETQ. The CDR3 covers 17 residues. CDR3 region: CASSLLPPSSTNEKLFF. The CDR3 DNA sequence: TGCGCCAGCAGCTTGTTACCTCCGAGCTCAACTAATGAAAAACTGTTTTTT.

About this clone itself: At one end, the junction sequence differs from germline, possibly due to a read error. This chain connects TRBV28 to TRBJ1-2; D not certain. Germline CDR1 is MDHEN and CDR2 is SYDVKM. The CDR3 sequence is 12 residues long. This CDR3 reads CASSRRFTGSHF. CDR3 nucleotide sequence: TGTGCCAGCAGTCGAAGATTTACGGGATCCCACTTC.

V usage is TRBV19 and J usage is TRBJ1-1; perhaps TRBD1 as D (6 bases). V was clipped by 4 bases and J by 8 bases, with 14 bases between them. This CDR3 contains 13 residues. CDR1 is LNHDA and CDR2 is SQIVND in the germline V gene (reference sequence). CDR3 sequence: CASSKTTGTEAFF. The CDR3, as DNA: TGTGCCAGTAGTAAGACCACCGGGACAGAAGCTTTCTTT. The full variable domain, its missing parts supplied by reference TRBV19 and TRBJ1-1, is DGGITQSPKYLFRKEGQNVTLSCEQNLNHDAMYWYRQDPGQGLRLIYYSQIVNDFQKGDIAEGYSVSREKKESFPLTVTSAQKNPTAFYLCASSKTTGTEAFFGQGTRLTVV.

The gene calls are TRBV19 and TRBJ1-2; 11 bases fit TRBD1. Germline V lookup: CDR1 LNHDA, CDR2 SQIVND (reference sequence). V was pared by 3 bases and J by 4 bases, with 10 bases of the junction left unmatched. There are 17 residues in the CDR3. The DNA of the CDR3 is TGTGCCAGTAGTATCCTGCCCGGGACAGGGGGGGGCTATGGCTACACCTTC. The encoded protein is CASSILPGTGGGYGYTF.

The rearrangement links TRBV4-3 to TRBJ2-1; the match to TRBD2 covers 9 bases. The J segment lost 4 bases and the V segment lost 0 bases, leaving 19 bases of the junction unmatched. Looked up from germline, CDR1 is LGHNA and CDR2 is YSLEER. The CDR3 is 21 amino acids. CDR3 residues: CASSQDVLGGGALGAYNEQFF. The DNA of the CDR3 is TGCGCCAGCAGCCAAGATGTTCTAGGCGGGGGGGCCTTAGGTGCGTACAATGAGCAGTTCTTC.

This chain connects TRBV10-3 to TRBJ1-6, with 8 bases matching TRBD1. Germline-derived CDR1 and CDR2 are ENHRY and SYGVKD. V gave up 3 bases and J gave up 7 bases; unmatched junction bases: 17. CDR3 size: 19 residues. The CDR3 loop is CAISDGNFGRTGYNSPLHF. CDR3 sequence (DNA): TGTGCCATCAGTGATGGTAATTTCGGAAGGACAGGGTACAATTCACCCCTCCACTTT.

The chain couples TRBV10-3 to TRBJ2-5; TRBD2 matches 9 bases. The CDR3 runs to 14 residues. The V gene end was trimmed by 2 bases and the J gene end by 3 bases; junction bases not matched to a gene: 1. Germline-derived CDR1 and CDR2 are ENHRY and SYGVKD. The DNA for the CDR3 is TGTGCCATCAGTGAGGCGGGGGGGGAAGAGACCCAGTACTTC. Translating it yields CAISEAGGEETQYF.

This clone has only a few counts. V usage is TRBV5-6 and J usage is TRBJ1-5, with 8 bases that match TRBD1. The V gene end was trimmed by 4 bases and the J gene end by 7 bases; junction bases not matched to a gene: 7. Looked up from germline, CDR1 is SGHDT and CDR2 is YYEEEE. This CDR3 spans 14 amino acids. The CDR3 DNA sequence: TGTGCCAGCAGCGGTTGGACAGGGCGACAGCCCCAGCATTTT. Translating it yields CASSGWTGRQPQHF. Full variable domain (remainder filled in from reference TRBV5-6 and TRBJ1-5): DAGVTQSPTHLIKTRGQQVTLRCSPKSGHDTVSWYQQALGQGPQFIFQYYEEEERQRGNFPDRFSGHQFPNYSSELNVNALLLGDSALYLCASSGWTGRQPQHFGDGTRLSIL.

About this clone: The junction departs from the called germline gene at one end, perhaps through a read error. The chain uses TRBV11-2 and TRBJ1-2; 8 bases align to TRBD1. The CDR3 runs to 14 residues. Germline CDR1 and CDR2: SGHAT and FQNNGV. CDR3 residues: CASSLDGQGYGYTF. In DNA form, the CDR3 reads TGTGCCAGCAGCCTAGACGGACAGGGCTATGGCTACACCTTC.

This chain connects TRBV18 to TRBJ1-4; the D is unclear. Germline CDR1 KGHSH, CDR2 LQKENI. The CDR3 runs 15 residues. Between the trimmed V and J ends, which lost 1 base and 1 base, there was a span of 7 bases. The CDR3 protein is CASSPRPGTNEKLFF. DNA of the CDR3: TGTGCCAGCTCACCACGCCCAGGAACTAATGAAAAACTGTTTTTT.

The chain couples TRBV2 to TRBJ1-2; weak D call: TRBD1 (6 bases). CDR1 SNHLY and CDR2 FYNNEI come from the germline V gene. This CDR3 region has 15 residues. Trimming took off 3 bases at V and 4 bases at J, with 15 bases between the two ends. Here the CDR3 reads CASSDRGGEVYGYTF. The CDR3 bases are TGTGCCAGCAGTGATCGGGGGGGCGAGGTCTATGGCTACACCTTC.

This rearrangement joins TRBV2 to TRBJ1-2; 8 bases align to TRBD1. Germline-derived CDR1 and CDR2 are SNHLY and FYNNEI. V was pared by 5 bases and J by 6 bases, with 8 bases of the junction left unmatched. The CDR3 spans 14 residues. CDR3 sequence: CASSPSRTGNGYTF. CDR3 sequence (DNA): TGTGCCAGCAGTCCCTCTCGGACAGGGAATGGCTACACCTTC.

This chain joins TRBV7-9 and TRBJ2-3; a weak D match, TRBD2 (6 bases). CDR3 length: 15 residues. Germline V lookup: CDR1 SEHNR, CDR2 FQNEAQ (reference sequence). V gave up 3 bases and J gave up 2 bases, with 12 bases separating them. Written as DNA, the CDR3 is TGTGCCAGCAGCTTTAGCGGCCCATCCACAGATACGCAGTATTTT. It codes for CASSFSGPSTDTQYF.

This clone was counted a single time. The chain recombines TRBV27 with TRBJ1-4; no definite D call. The V gene lost 0 bases and the J gene lost 3 bases, with 11 bases spanning the gap. The CDR3 loop spans 16 amino acids. The germline V gene has CDR1 MNHEY and CDR2 SMNVEV (reference sequence). The CDR3 spells CASSLSPGTANEKLFF. CDR3 in DNA: TGTGCCAGCAGTTTATCCCCGGGTACGGCTAATGAAAAACTGTTTTTT.

In its sample, this clone was seen a few times. The J gene is TRBJ1-2, the V gene TRBV25-1; D is perhaps TRBD1 (5 bases). The CDR3 runs 13 residues. V lost 7 bases, J lost 5 bases, and 14 bases lay in between. Germline V gene lookup returns CDR1 MGHDK and CDR2 SYGVNS. CDR3 bases: TGTGCCAGCAAGTCACCAGGGATTTATGGCTACACCTTC. The encoded protein is CASKSPGIYGYTF.

The chain carries TRBV5-1 and TRBJ2-4; 10 bases are a match to TRBD2. Germline trimming cut 1 base from V and 8 bases from J; bases unmatched to any gene: 3. The CDR3 loop spans 14 amino acids. CDR1 is SGHRS and CDR2 is YFSETQ in the germline V gene. Here the CDR3 reads CASSLSTSGDIQYF. CDR3 coding DNA: TGCGCCAGCAGCTTGTCAACTAGCGGGGACATTCAGTACTTC.